A single sample is the source of the 19 T cell receptor beta chains below, sequenced in a study of blood T cell repertoires in COVID-19. Assay used: immunoSEQ multiplex PCR; TCRdb lists only in-frame clones, some missing. The sample contains tens of thousands of clones, approximately 76% of which appear only once. The specimen sequenced was peripheral blood. The source of these receptors is a man in his 70s with active or convalescent COVID-19.

This clone was picked up one time. The chain links TRBV27 to TRBJ2-7; TRBD1 agrees at 7 bases. V trimming: 8 bases; J trimming: 0 bases; junction bases outside the gene matches: 7. Germline CDR1 MNHEY, CDR2 SMNVEV (reference sequence). This CDR3 has 14 amino acids. DNA for the CDR3: TGTGCCAGCGGTCAGGACAGGTACTCCTACGAGCAGTACTTC. Amino acid sequence: CASGQDRYSYEQYF.

The rearrangement uses TRBV21-1 and TRBJ1-5. TRBV21-1 is flagged as a pseudogene. This CDR3 has 20 amino acids. CDR3 protein: CASSKALTGATWSGGQPQHF. DNA for the CDR3: TGTGCCAGCAGCAAAGCCCTTACCGGGGCGACGTGGTCGGGGGGTCAGCCCCAGCATTTT.

The chain recombines TRBV9 with TRBJ2-3; perhaps TRBD1 as D (6 bases). CDR3 size: 16 residues. Germline loops: CDR1 SGDLS, CDR2 YYNGEE. Trimming removed 1 base from V and 2 bases from J, with 14 bases in between. CDR3 in amino acids: CASSVNFGQPTDTQYF. The CDR3 region has the DNA TGTGCCAGCAGCGTAAATTTTGGACAGCCCACAGATACGCAGTATTTT.

The genes are TRBV19 and TRBJ2-1; 16 nucleotides line up with TRBD2. The junction had 11 bases not matched to a gene; V was cut back by 6 bases and J by 0 bases. CDR3 length: 20 amino acids. Per germline, CDR1 LNHDA and CDR2 SQIVND (reference sequence). The CDR3 is CASSPLGLAGGRSSYNEQFF. CDR3 nucleotide sequence: TGTGCCAGTAGCCCGCTGGGACTAGCGGGGGGGCGGAGCTCCTACAATGAGCAGTTCTTC.

This clone was detected ten times or more. CDR3 sequence (DNA): TGTGCCAGCAGCGTATTCCAGGGCTCTGGAAACACCATATATTTT. It translates to CASSVFQGSGNTIYF. The genes are TRBV6-5 and TRBJ1-3, with D possibly TRBD1 on 5 matching bases. CDR3 length equals 15 residues. Per the germline V gene, CDR1 is MNHEY and CDR2 is SVGAGI. V was trimmed by 6 bases and J by 0 bases, leaving 12 bases between them.

V and J are TRBV10-3 and TRBJ1-1; the match to TRBD1 covers 9 bases. J lost 6 bases, V lost 8 bases, and 7 bases had no gene match. Germline CDR1 is ENHRY and CDR2 is SYGVKD. The CDR3 loop spans 13 amino acids. CDR3 bases: TGTGCCATCCAGGGACAGGGCGTCCCTGAAGCTTTCTTT. Its translation is CAIQGQGVPEAFF.

V gene TRBV5-1 combines with J gene TRBJ2-1, with 10 bases aligning to TRBD2. The CDR3 runs 17 residues. The ends lost 2 bases at V and 3 bases at J; junction bases unmatched: 8. Per germline, CDR1 SGHRS and CDR2 YFSETQ. CDR3 amino acids: CASSLHIAGGSYNEQFF. The CDR3 DNA follows: TGCGCCAGCAGCTTACATATAGCGGGGGGAAGCTACAATGAGCAGTTCTTC. Looking up the rest from reference TRBV5-1 and TRBJ2-1 gives the full variable domain: KAGVTQTPRYLIKTRGQQVTLSCSPISGHRSVSWYQQTPGQGLQFLFEYFSETQRNKGNFPGRFSGRQFSNSRSEMNVSTLELGDSALYLCASSLHIAGGSYNEQFFGPGTRLTVL.

This clone was seen a few times. The gene calls are TRBV10-3 and TRBJ1-1; 8 bases are a match to TRBD1. CDR1 is ENHRY, CDR2 SYGVKD, per germline. V trimming: 5 bases; J trimming: 3 bases; junction bases outside the gene matches: 5. This CDR3 has 14 amino acids. The CDR3, as DNA: TGTGCCATCAGTACGACAGGGGAGGACACTGAAGCTTTCTTT. Its translation: CAISTTGEDTEAFF.

V usage is TRBV30 and J usage is TRBJ2-2; possibly TRBD1 for D (6 bases). The CDR3 is 13 amino acids. The V and J ends lost 5 bases and 8 bases respectively, with 15 bases between them. CDR1 GTSNPN and CDR2 SVGIG come from the germline V gene (reference sequence). The CDR3: CAWEDSLEGELFF. The CDR3 bases are TGTGCCTGGGAGGACAGCTTGGAGGGGGAGCTGTTTTTT. Full variable domain (outside the CDR3, taken from reference TRBV30 and TRBJ2-2): SQTIHQWPATLVQPVGSPLSLECTVEGTSNPNLYWYRQAAGRGLQLLFYSVGIGQISSEVPQNLSASRPQDRQFILSSKKLLLSDSGFYLCAWEDSLEGELFFGEGSRLTVL.

The chain joins TRBV11-3 to TRBJ2-1, with D possibly being TRBD1 (5 bases). CDR1 and CDR2 (germline): SGHNT, YENEEA. Between the trimmed V and J ends, which lost 6 bases and 6 bases, there was a span of 12 bases. The CDR3 covers 13 residues. This CDR3 is CASRVERGNEQFF. The CDR3 nucleotides read TGTGCCAGCAGGGTCGAAAGGGGCAATGAGCAGTTCTTC. Full variable domain (remainder filled in from reference TRBV11-3 and TRBJ2-1): EAGVVQSPRYKIIEKKQPVAFWCNPISGHNTLYWYLQNLGQGPELLIRYENEEAVDDSQLPKDRFSAERLKGVDSTLKIQPAELGDSAVYLCASRVERGNEQFFGPGTRLTVL.

CDR3 loop: CATSDQSGGAGDTQYF. DNA of the CDR3: TGTGCCACCAGTGACCAGAGCGGGGGGGCCGGAGATACGCAGTATTTT. The chain recombines TRBV24-1 with TRBJ2-3; 10 bases are shared with TRBD2. The CDR3 has 16 amino acids. Germline V lookup: CDR1 KGHDR, CDR2 SFDVKD. V lost 4 bases, J lost 5 bases, and 8 bases stayed unmatched.

The chain links TRBV14 to TRBJ1-1; perhaps TRBD1 as D (5 bases). From germline, CDR1 is SGHDN and CDR2 FVKESK. V lost 2 bases, J lost 8 bases, and 9 bases lay in between. This CDR3 comprises 12 residues. The CDR3 sequence: CASSQTGLEAFF. In DNA, the CDR3 is TGTGCCAGCAGCCAAACAGGCCTCGAAGCTTTCTTT.

The chain links TRBV11-2 to TRBJ2-7, with D possibly TRBD2 on 5 matching bases. V gave up 0 bases and J gave up 1 base, with 10 bases separating them. Germline-derived CDR1 and CDR2 are SGHAT and FQNNGV. The CDR3 covers 15 residues. CDR3 amino acids: CASSLEAGWSYEQYF. The CDR3 DNA reads as TGTGCCAGCAGCTTAGAGGCGGGCTGGTCCTACGAGCAGTACTTC.

The chain couples TRBV6-5 to TRBJ2-7; perhaps TRBD1 as D (5 bases). The germline V and J ends were trimmed by 11 bases and 0 bases, with 17 bases remaining between them. The CDR3 has 14 residues. From germline, CDR1 is MNHEY and CDR2 SVGAGI. This CDR3 reads CAVGQGMGSYEQYF. In DNA, the CDR3 is TGTGCCGTCGGTCAGGGTATGGGCTCCTACGAGCAGTACTTC.

The sample holds a few counts of this clone. The chain has TRBV5-4 and TRBJ2-7, with D possibly being TRBD1 (6 bases). CDR3 length: 13 amino acids. Trimming took 4 bases from V and 7 from J, leaving 15 bases between them. Per germline, CDR1 SGHNT and CDR2 YYREEE (reference sequence). The CDR3 DNA follows: TGTGCCAGCAGCCCCGAGGGGGAGAGGGAGCAGTACTTC. It encodes CASSPEGEREQYF.

V and J are TRBV5-1 and TRBJ1-2; TRBD1 aligns across 8 bases. Per the germline V gene, CDR1 is SGHRS and CDR2 is YFSETQ. The CDR3 totals 15 residues. Germline trimming cut 4 bases from V and 6 bases from J; bases unmatched to any gene: 11. For the CDR3, the DNA is TGCGCCAGCAGCACTCTACGAGACAGGGGTGATGGCTACACCTTC. Its translation is CASSTLRDRGDGYTF.

This clone showed up just a few times. The rearrangement uses TRBV7-9 and TRBJ1-2; D remains ambiguous. Looked up from germline, CDR1 is SEHNR and CDR2 is FQNEAQ (reference sequence). The CDR3 covers 10 residues. V was shortened by 5 bases and J by 8 bases, with 6 bases between the two germline ends. The CDR3 spells CASSARGYTF. CDR3 nucleotide sequence: TGTGCCAGCAGCGCGAGGGGCTACACCTTC.

This clone occurred a few times. The chain combines TRBV12-5 with TRBJ2-3; 8 positions agree with TRBD1. Germline V CDR1 and CDR2: LGHNT, FRNRAP. Trimming at V came to 7 bases and at J to 1 base, leaving 10 bases not matched to a gene. This CDR3 comprises 16 residues. Here the CDR3 reads CASALVTGQGTDTQYF. CDR3 coding DNA: TGTGCTAGTGCCCTGGTAACGGGACAGGGCACAGATACGCAGTATTTT. The complete variable domain, with remaining parts taken from reference TRBV12-5 and TRBJ2-3, reads DARVTQTPRHKVTEMGQEVTMRCQPILGHNTVFWYRQTMMQGLELLAYFRNRAPLDDSGMPKDRFSAEMPDATLATLKIQPSEPRDSAVYFCASALVTGQGTDTQYFGPGTRLTVL.

The chain recombines TRBV5-1 with TRBJ1-1; D possibly corresponds to TRBD1 (6 bases). This CDR3 has 14 amino acids. The V end lost 4 bases, the J end lost 0 bases, and 10 bases lay between the germline ends. The germline gives CDR1 SGHRS, CDR2 YFSETQ. CDR3 loop: CASSQTGLNTEAFF. As DNA, the CDR3 is TGCGCCAGCAGCCAAACAGGGCTGAACACTGAAGCTTTCTTT.